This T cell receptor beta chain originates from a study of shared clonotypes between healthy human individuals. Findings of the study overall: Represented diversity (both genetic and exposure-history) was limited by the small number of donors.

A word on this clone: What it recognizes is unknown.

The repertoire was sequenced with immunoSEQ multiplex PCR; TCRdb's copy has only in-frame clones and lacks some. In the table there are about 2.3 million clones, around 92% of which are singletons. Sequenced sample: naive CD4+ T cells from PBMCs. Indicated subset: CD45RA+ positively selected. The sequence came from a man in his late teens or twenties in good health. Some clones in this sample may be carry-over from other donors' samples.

The CDR3, as DNA: TGTGCCAGCAGTGACACTGGCGGGAGGTATCCAGATACGCAGTATTTT. Translating it yields CASSDTGGRYPDTQYF. V usage is TRBV6-4 and J usage is TRBJ2-3; TRBD2 aligns across 8 bases. This CDR3 is 16 amino acids long. Per the germline V gene, CDR1 is MRHNA and CDR2 is SNTAGT. V shed 2 bases, J shed 4 bases, and the junction held 8 bases outside the gene matches.